A single sample gave rise to the 10 T cell receptor beta chains below, sequenced in a study of T cell repertoires in cytomegalovirus infection. TCRdb recomputed calls from the reads with MiXCR, one row per CDR3 protein. This sample carries 560,000 or so distinct CDR3 sequences, 15% to 20% of them seen once, and the ten largest clones take approximately 24%. The sequencing sample was made of CD8+ T cells from PBMCs. The receptors stem from a human donor in good health (CMV status not recorded). Some clones in this sample may be carry-over from other donors' samples.

This clonotype was counted ten times or more. V gene TRBV7-6 combines with J gene TRBJ2-3, with TRBD2 matching 16 bases. J gave up 5 bases and V 5 bases, and 4 bases lay outside the gene matches. The CDR3 is made up of 16 amino acids. The germline CDR1 and CDR2 sequences are SGHVS and FNYEAQ. The CDR3 DNA reads TGTGCCAGCAGCGTGGGACTAGCGGGAGGGGGAGATACGCAGTATTTT. It codes for CASSVGLAGGGDTQYF.

There are a few counts of this clonotype. The rearrangement uses TRBV6-6 and TRBJ1-1, with D perhaps matching TRBD1 (6 bases). Germline values: CDR1 MNHNY, CDR2 SVGAGI (reference sequence). Trimming removed 0 bases at V and 3 bases at J, with 14 bases between. The CDR3 is 16 residues long. In nucleotides, the CDR3 is TGTGCCAGCAGTTACTCGGGGGGGGCGGGTGACACTGAAGCTTTCTTT. Translating it yields CASSYSGGAGDTEAFF.

Note on this clonotype: Given the absence of the conserved phenylalanine or tryptophan at the CDR3 end, a read error is likely. The J gene is TRBJ2-7, the V gene TRBV27; D is uncertain. The CDR3 has 14 amino acids. V was cut by 0 bases and J by 0 bases, with 6 bases left in between. CDR1 is MNHEY, CDR2 SMNVEV, per germline (reference sequence). This CDR3 reads CASSLSKGSYEQYL. CDR3 in DNA: TGTGCCAGCAGTTTATCGAAGGGCTCCTACGAGCAGTACTTA.

The genes are TRBV20-1 and TRBJ2-1, with 14 bases identical to TRBD2. The CDR3 length is 14 residues. CDR1 and CDR2 from the germline V gene are DFQATT and SNEGSKA (reference sequence). Trimming removed 6 bases from V and 6 bases from J; junction bases left unmatched: 4. Written as DNA, the CDR3 is TGCAGTGCGACCGGGACTAGCGGGAGCAATGAGCAGTTCTTC. Protein sequence: CSATGTSGSNEQFF.

The CDR3 is CASSYVGETQYF. The CDR3, as DNA: TGTGCCAGCAGTTATGTGGGAGAGACCCAGTACTTC. The chain joins TRBV27 to TRBJ2-5; D is unclear. This CDR3 is 12 amino acids long. Germline CDR1 is MNHEY and CDR2 is SMNVEV (reference sequence). Trimming shortened V by 4 bases and J by 4 bases, and 7 bases separated the two germline ends.

This clonotype was recorded many times. This chain connects TRBV7-9 to TRBJ2-7; the match to TRBD1 covers 7 bases. This CDR3 has 14 amino acids. The V gene end was trimmed by 5 bases and the J gene end by 6 bases; junction bases not matched to a gene: 10. Germline loops: CDR1 SEHNR, CDR2 FQNEAQ (reference sequence). CDR3 nucleotides: TGTGCCAGCAGCCCAGTTAGTAAGGGGGCCGAGCAGTACTTC. It specifies CASSPVSKGAEQYF.

On this clonotype: A read error is possible here, since a much larger clone lies one base away. The rearrangement joins TRBV12-3 or TRBV12-4 to TRBJ1-1; a possible D gene is TRBD1 (5 bases). Trimming took 5 bases from V and 7 from J, leaving 8 bases between them. This CDR3 has 11 residues. CDR3 in DNA: TGTGCCAGCAGTAAGGGGCTTGAAGCTTTCTTT. This translates into CASSKGLEAFF.

The chain combines TRBV5-4 with TRBJ2-5; a possible D gene is TRBD1 (6 bases). The CDR3 consists of 14 residues. CDR1 and CDR2 from the germline V gene are SGHNT and YYREEE (reference sequence). V gave up 2 bases and J gave up 5 bases, with 13 bases separating them. The CDR3 nucleotides read TGTGCCAGCAGCTTTGAGGGGGTCCACGAGACCCAGTACTTC. Translated: CASSFEGVHETQYF. The full variable domain, with the rest looked up from reference TRBV5-4 and TRBJ2-5, is ETGVTQSPTHLIKTRGQQVTLRCSSQSGHNTVSWYQQALGQGPQFIFQYYREEENGRGNFPPRFSGLQFPNYSSELNVNALELDDSALYLCASSFEGVHETQYFGPGTRLLVL.

There are many counts of this clonotype. The genes are TRBV7-6 and TRBJ2-5, with 7 bases matching TRBD2. The length of the CDR3 is 16 residues. Losses at the gene ends were 1 base for V and 2 bases for J; bases not matched to a gene: 7. Germline CDR1 is SGHVS and CDR2 is FNYEAQ. DNA of the CDR3: TGTGCCAGCAGCTTAGTTGGAGCGGGGATACAAGAGACCCAGTACTTC. This gives the protein CASSLVGAGIQETQYF.

This clonotype was counted many times. In nucleotides, the CDR3 is TGTGCCAGCAGTGAACAGGGGGAGAACACTGAAGCTTTCTTT. It yields the protein CASSEQGENTEAFF. The chain links TRBV28 to TRBJ1-1; 8 bases match TRBD1. V lost 5 bases and J lost 1; bases outside the gene matches: 3. The CDR3 runs to 14 residues. The germline CDR1 and CDR2 sequences are MDHEN and SYDVKM. The variable domain in full, completed from reference TRBV28 and TRBJ1-1, reads DVKVTQSSRYLVKRTGEKVFLECVQDMDHENMFWYRQDPGLGLRLIYFSYDVKMKEKGDIPEGYSVSREKKERFSLILESASTNQTSMYLCASSEQGENTEAFFGQGTRLTVV.